This TCR beta chain is from a study of long-term antiretroviral therapy in people with HIV. Whole-study results and caveats: From about 2003 to 2018, blood was obtained, possibly while participants received older ART regimens. ART-treated samples gained diversity yet remained below transplant donor controls. Clones that expanded before ART (that is, prior to treatment) dominated the repertoire at all time points.

In regard to this clone: Its specificity is not known.

Sequencing relied on immunoSEQ assay v3.0, run at survey level. A per-sample goal of about 40,000-55,000 T-cell genomes was targeted by sequencing. TCRdb keeps only in-frame clones here, not all; method: immunoSEQ multiplex PCR. The top ten clones hold 14% of a sample with around 18,000 clones, about 80% of them seen once. Germline lookup yields CDR1 MNHEY and CDR2 SVGAGI. V shed 5 bases, J shed 4 bases, and the junction held 4 bases outside the gene matches. This CDR3 region has 14 residues. The origin of this receptor is a woman aged 50 to 60 with HIV. Specimen: unsorted PBMCs, collected 0.5 years before starting antiretroviral therapy. The chain uses TRBV6-5 and TRBJ1-4, with 7 bases matching TRBD1. The CDR3 DNA follows: TGTGCCAGCAGTGTTACAGGGGTTAATGAAAAACTGTTTTTT. Encoded protein: CASSVTGVNEKLFF.